The 17 T cell receptor beta chains listed next were all sequenced from one sample in a study of shared clonotypes between healthy human individuals. The table came from immunoSEQ multiplex PCR; TCRdb's copy has only in-frame clones and leaves some out. The sample holds approximately 2.3 million clones, approximately 93% seen once. Sequences were obtained from naive CD4+ T cells from PBMCs. The subset here: CD45RA+ positively selected. The receptor set was obtained from a man younger than 35 in good health. Some clones in this sample may be carry-over from other donors' samples.

Comment on this clone: This same CDR3 is encoded by further DNA sequences in the sample. This chain connects TRBV28 to TRBJ1-2; D ambiguous. Trimming removed 8 bases from V and 2 bases from J, with 9 bases in between. Germline lookup yields CDR1 MDHEN and CDR2 SYDVKM. This CDR3 has 12 amino acids. DNA of the CDR3: TGTGCCAGCGGCAGGCCAAACTATGGCTACACCTTC. Amino acids: CASGRPNYGYTF.

V gene TRBV7-7 combines with J gene TRBJ2-3, with D tentatively TRBD1 (5 bases). The V end was cut by 4 bases, the J end by 0 bases, with 5 bases between. The germline V gene has CDR1 SSHAT and CDR2 FNYEAQ (reference sequence). There are 13 residues in the CDR3. This chain's CDR3 is CASSSGSTDTQYF. CDR3 in DNA: TGTGCCAGCAGCTCAGGGAGCACAGATACGCAGTATTTT.

This chain joins TRBV5-6 and TRBJ2-5; 7 bases align to TRBD1. CDR1 SGHDT and CDR2 YYEEEE come from the germline V gene. This CDR3 contains 13 residues. J was trimmed by 7 bases and V by 4 bases; bases with no gene match: 7. The CDR3 loop reads CASSRTGALTQYF. The CDR3 bases are TGTGCCAGCAGCCGAACAGGGGCCCTGACCCAGTACTTC.

V usage is TRBV7-8 and J usage is TRBJ2-7; 12 bases align to TRBD1. Germline V lookup: CDR1 SGHVS, CDR2 FQNEAQ. The CDR3 has 16 residues. The J segment lost 7 bases and the V segment lost 4 bases, leaving 11 bases of the junction unmatched. The DNA for the CDR3 is TGTGCCAGCAGCTCTAGACCGGGACAGGGGGCGGGTGAGCAGTACTTC. Encoded protein: CASSSRPGQGAGEQYF.

The chain employs TRBV6-5 and TRBJ2-1, with 8 nucleotides matching TRBD2. Germline lookup yields CDR1 MNHEY and CDR2 SVGAGI. The CDR3 runs to 13 residues. With 5 bases clipped from V and 7 bases from J, the junction kept 4 bases outside the gene matches. CDR3 in DNA: TGTGCCAGCAGTCGGGAGGGGTATAATGAGCAGTTCTTC. Protein product: CASSREGYNEQFF.

The rearrangement uses TRBV7-9 and TRBJ1-2; D ambiguous. The CDR3 loop spans 13 amino acids. Deletions cut 5 bases from V and 8 bases from J, with 15 bases between. Germline-derived CDR1 and CDR2 are SEHNR and FQNEAQ (reference sequence). For the CDR3, the DNA is TGTGCCAGCAGCCGCTCAGAAGGGCTGGGCTACACCTTC. Translating it yields CASSRSEGLGYTF.

In regard to this clone: Within the sample, other DNA sequences also encode this same CDR3. CDR3 in DNA: TGTGCCAGCAGTTCAAGCTACGAGCAGTACTTC. Its translation: CASSSSYEQYF. The rearrangement links TRBV28 to TRBJ2-7; D remains unclear. Looked up from germline, CDR1 is MDHEN and CDR2 is SYDVKM. This CDR3 is built from 11 residues. V was pared by 4 bases and J by 3 bases, with 4 bases between.

The genes are TRBV6-1 and TRBJ1-2, with TRBD1 identical over 12 bases. Trimming cost V 2 bases and J 8 bases; bases outside gene matches: 6. Germline V gives CDR1 MNHNS, CDR2 SASEGT. This CDR3 is 15 amino acids long. The CDR3 region has the DNA TGTGCCAGCAGTGAAAGGGACAGGGGGCCCAAAGGCTACACCTTC. Its translation is CASSERDRGPKGYTF.

As to this clone: The sample has other DNA sequences that encode this CDR3 too. V gene TRBV6-1 combines with J gene TRBJ1-2; D gene ambiguous. In germline, CDR1 is MNHNS, CDR2 SASEGT. This CDR3 spans 12 amino acids. Trimming pared 5 bases from V and 0 bases from J, leaving 4 bases between. The CDR3 is CASSQSNYGYTF. The CDR3 DNA reads as TGTGCCAGCAGTCAGTCTAACTATGGCTACACCTTC.

This chain links TRBV4-3 with TRBJ2-3; the match to TRBD1 covers 7 bases. The V gene's germline CDR1 is LGHNA and CDR2 YSLEER. J was trimmed by 4 bases and V by 6 bases; bases with no gene match: 4. This CDR3 spans 13 amino acids. DNA of the CDR3: TGCGCCAGCAGTCAGACAGGGCCAGATACGCAGTATTTT. Amino acids: CASSQTGPDTQYF.

The rearrangement links TRBV6-1 to TRBJ2-2; 9 nucleotides line up with TRBD2. Germline values: CDR1 MNHNS, CDR2 SASEGT. V shed 3 bases and J 4 bases; nucleotides not matched to a gene: 9. This CDR3 spans 17 amino acids. Here the CDR3 reads CASSDLGGTSITGELFF. CDR3 in DNA: TGTGCCAGCAGTGACTTGGGAGGGACTAGCATCACCGGGGAGCTGTTTTTT.

This clone was seen a single time. This chain uses TRBV18 with TRBJ2-3; 8 nucleotides match TRBD2. V dropped 6 bases and J dropped 4; count of bases not matched to a gene: 12. This CDR3 is built from 16 residues. CDR1 is KGHSH and CDR2 is LQKENI in the germline V gene. CDR3 nucleotides: TGTGCCAGCTCCCCCACCCAGCGGGAGTCGGCAGATACGCAGTATTTT. Translated, it gives CASSPTQRESADTQYF.

As to this clone: This CDR3 is also generated by other DNA sequences in the sample. The chain employs TRBV9 and TRBJ2-1; 10 bases are shared with TRBD2. This CDR3 contains 15 residues. Germline trimming cut 0 bases from V and 7 bases from J; bases unmatched to any gene: 4. Germline CDR1 is SGDLS and CDR2 is YYNGEE. The CDR3 protein is CASSVAGLAYNEQFF. The CDR3, as DNA: TGTGCCAGCAGCGTAGCGGGACTAGCGTATAATGAGCAGTTCTTC.

To note about this clone: Different DNA sequences within this sample yield the same CDR3. The rearrangement uses TRBV5-4 and TRBJ1-1, with D tentatively TRBD1 (6 bases). The CDR3 length is 13 residues. CDR1 is SGHNT and CDR2 is YYREEE in the germline V gene (reference sequence). Trimming shortened V by 3 bases and J by 5 bases, and 11 bases separated the two germline ends. The CDR3 DNA sequence: TGTGCCAGCAGCTCGAGGGGGGGGACTGAAGCTTTCTTT. This gives the protein CASSSRGGTEAFF.

V usage is TRBV4-1 and J usage is TRBJ2-5; 9 bases are shared with TRBD1. The germline V gene encodes CDR1 MGHRA and CDR2 YSYEKL. Losses at the gene ends were 1 base for V and 3 bases for J; bases not matched to a gene: 0. The CDR3 length is 14 residues. The CDR3 protein is CASSQGTGEETQYF. The CDR3 DNA follows: TGCGCCAGCAGCCAAGGGACAGGGGAAGAGACCCAGTACTTC.

The rearrangement joins TRBV11-2 to TRBJ1-1; the D is unclear. CDR1 SGHAT and CDR2 FQNNGV come from the germline V gene. Trimming left V 4 bases short and J 6 bases short, with 6 bases between. This CDR3 region has 11 residues. The CDR3 region is CASSSPSEAFF. For the CDR3, the DNA is TGTGCCAGCAGCTCCCCATCTGAAGCTTTCTTT.

The sample holds a few counts of this clone. The V and J genes are TRBV11-3 and TRBJ2-3, with D possibly TRBD2 on 6 matching bases. Germline CDR1 is SGHNT and CDR2 is YENEEA. This CDR3 region has 13 residues. V lost 9 bases and J lost 4, with 14 bases in between. CDR3 DNA sequence: TGTGCCAGTTCCCGGGAGTCCCCAGATACGCAGTATTTT. This encodes CASSRESPDTQYF.